Below are 24 T cell receptor beta chains sequenced from a single sample in a study of CD8+CD57+ T cells in acquired aplastic anemia. TCR beta VDJ combinations and CDR3 sequences were profiled from genomic DNA. One entry per CDR3 protein, called by TCRdb with MiXCR from the reads. The table records around 50,000 distinct CDR3 sequences, 57% of them present only once. All patients picked for sequencing had shown, by flow cytometry, an expansion of CD8+CD57+ cells. Sequenced material: sorted CD4+, CD8+, or CD8+CD57+ T cells (not recorded which) from PBMCs. These receptors all come from a human donor with aplastic anemia.

The chain uses TRBV10-3 and TRBJ2-7; D uncertain. Trimming removed 3 bases at V and 6 bases at J, with 6 bases between. The CDR3 extends over 11 amino acids. Germline loops: CDR1 ENHRY, CDR2 SYGVKD. CDR3 residues: CAISEGFEQYV. The CDR3 DNA is TGTGCCATCAGTGAAGGGTTCGAGCAGTACGTC.

This clonotype was observed at least ten times. This rearrangement joins TRBV6-6 to TRBJ2-2; no definite D call. The CDR3 is 11 residues long. Germline V gene lookup returns CDR1 MNHNY and CDR2 SVGAGI (reference sequence). With 10 bases removed from V and 4 bases from J, the gap between germline ends came to 7 bases. The CDR3 loop is CATHLTGELFF. CDR3 nucleotide sequence: TGTGCCACACACCTCACCGGGGAGCTGTTTTTT.

In DNA, the CDR3 is TGTGCCACCAGTGATTCGGACGGGAACCCCGAGCAGTACTTC. Its protein product is CATSDSDGNPEQYF. The chain employs TRBV24-1 and TRBJ2-7; D might be TRBD2 (5 bases). Trimming cost V 2 bases and J 6 bases, with 13 bases left between them. The CDR3 has 14 amino acids. Germline-derived CDR1 and CDR2 are KGHDR and SFDVKD.

This rearrangement joins TRBV25-1 to TRBJ2-3; TRBD1 is a possible D gene (5 bases). Germline CDR1 and CDR2: MGHDK and SYGVNS. The CDR3 contains 15 residues. The V gene lost 5 bases and the J gene lost 3 bases, with 15 bases spanning the gap. CDR3 sequence: CASSRQQDTTDTQYF. CDR3 sequence (DNA): TGTGCCAGCAGTAGGCAACAGGATACTACAGATACGCAGTATTTT.

This clonotype is medium-sized by share. The chain couples TRBV19 to TRBJ1-2; 8 bases line up with TRBD1. This CDR3 has 13 amino acids. Germline trimming cut 6 bases from V and 4 bases from J; bases unmatched to any gene: 4. The V gene's germline CDR1 is LNHDA and CDR2 SQIVND (reference sequence). This CDR3 reads CASRDRAFYGYTF. The DNA for the CDR3 is TGTGCCAGTAGGGACAGGGCATTCTATGGCTACACCTTC.

V is TRBV18 and J is TRBJ1-1; the D is unclear. Trimming cost V 0 bases and J 1 base, with 12 bases left between them. CDR3 length: 16 residues. Germline assignment: CDR1 KGHSH and CDR2 LQKENI. The CDR3 region is CASSPPGPHPNTEAFF. The CDR3 region has the DNA TGTGCCAGCTCACCACCTGGTCCTCACCCGAACACTGAAGCTTTCTTT.

The chain is built from TRBV29-1 and TRBJ2-3, with 8 positions matching TRBD2. CDR1 is SQVTM and CDR2 is ANQGSEA in the germline V gene. The CDR3 has 13 residues. The V gene end was trimmed by 7 bases and the J gene end by 3 bases; junction bases not matched to a gene: 6. The CDR3: CSAPSGSTDTQYF. The CDR3 nucleotides read TGCAGCGCGCCGAGCGGGAGTACAGATACGCAGTATTTT.

This chain links TRBV20-1 with TRBJ2-5; D is perhaps TRBD1 or TRBD2 (7 bases each). The CDR3 covers 13 residues. In germline, CDR1 is DFQATT, CDR2 SNEGSKA (reference sequence). Trimming removed 7 bases at V and 4 bases at J, with 16 bases between. The CDR3 nucleotides read TGCAGTGGACAGGGAGGGGTTGGAGAGACCCAGTACTTC. Amino acid sequence: CSGQGGVGETQYF.

This clonotype was picked up many times. The chain couples TRBV5-5 to TRBJ1-6; TRBD1 matches 8 bases. Germline V CDR1 and CDR2: SGHKS, YYEKEE (reference sequence). The CDR3 is 16 amino acids. The junction had 8 bases not matched to a gene; V was cut back by 0 bases and J by 9 bases. The CDR3 DNA reads TGTGCCAGCAGCTTGGCCCTAGGACAGGGAGGTTCACCCCTCCACTTT. This codes for CASSLALGQGGSPLHF.

This clonotype occurred a few times. V gene TRBV12-3 or TRBV12-4 combines with J gene TRBJ2-3; D could derive from TRBD1 or TRBD2 (7 bases each). The CDR3 loop spans 19 amino acids. The V end was cut by 5 bases, the J end by 1 base, with 25 bases between. As DNA, the CDR3 is TGTGCCAGCAGTAAGTACAGGGGAGGGGGTCTACTAGGCACAGATACGCAGTATTTT. Protein sequence: CASSKYRGGGLLGTDTQYF.

This clonotype was picked up many times. The chain joins TRBV11-2 to TRBJ1-1; D is ambiguous. V was shortened by 6 bases and J by 1 base, with 12 bases between the two germline ends. The CDR3 consists of 14 residues. From germline, CDR1 is SGHAT and CDR2 FQNNGV. The CDR3 loop reads CASRLDDWNTEAFF. The CDR3 region has the DNA TGTGCCAGCAGACTAGACGACTGGAACACTGAAGCTTTCTTT.

The V call is TRBV29-1, the J call TRBJ2-1, with D perhaps matching TRBD1 or TRBD2 (5 bases each). Germline V lookup: CDR1 SQVTM, CDR2 ANQGSEA. The CDR3 is made up of 11 amino acids. The V end lost 7 bases, the J end lost 7 bases, and 11 bases lay between the germline ends. CDR3 amino acids: CSEGTSNEQFF. The CDR3 nucleotides read TGCAGCGAGGGGACGTCGAATGAGCAGTTCTTC.

The V gene is TRBV19, the J gene TRBJ2-7; 8 nucleotides line up with TRBD1. The J segment lost 3 bases and the V segment lost 3 bases, leaving 7 bases of the junction unmatched. Germline values: CDR1 LNHDA, CDR2 SQIVND (reference sequence). This CDR3 is built from 15 residues. The CDR3 nucleotides are TGTGCCAGTAGTATTGGACAGGGTTCAGTCTACGAGCAGTACTTC. Amino acid sequence: CASSIGQGSVYEQYF.

In this sample, this clonotype turned up many times. The chain uses TRBV11-3 and TRBJ1-6; TRBD1 matches 7 bases. CDR1 is SGHNT, CDR2 YENEEA, per germline. With V trimmed by 5 bases and J by 7 bases, 5 bases remained unmatched. The CDR3 has 14 residues. CDR3 sequence reads: CASSRRQGNSPLHF. Written as DNA, the CDR3 is TGTGCCAGCAGCCGACGACAGGGAAATTCACCCCTCCACTTT.

CDR3 sequence: CASSQAQGLSEAFF. The CDR3, as DNA: TGTGCCAGCAGCCAAGCGCAGGGTTTGTCTGAAGCTTTCTTT. The genes are TRBV14 and TRBJ1-1; maybe TRBD1 (5 bases). The germline V and J ends were trimmed by 1 base and 6 bases, with 12 bases remaining between them. CDR3 length: 14 amino acids. Germline CDR1 reads SGHDN; CDR2 reads FVKESK.

The chain carries TRBV20-1 and TRBJ2-1; D call uncertain. Trimming cost V 1 base and J 0 bases, with 7 bases left between them. This CDR3 comprises 14 residues. CDR1 and CDR2 (germline): DFQATT, SNEGSKA (reference sequence). CDR3 loop: CSARGLSSYNEQFF. The CDR3 region has the DNA TGCAGTGCTAGAGGCCTTAGCTCCTACAATGAGCAGTTCTTC.

Many counts were recorded for this clonotype. The chain joins TRBV11-2 to TRBJ1-2, with D possibly being TRBD1 (6 bases). Germline CDR1 reads SGHAT; CDR2 reads FQNNGV. The V gene lost 0 bases and the J gene lost 4 bases, with 12 bases spanning the gap. The CDR3 extends over 15 amino acids. CDR3 in DNA: TGTGCCAGCAGCTTAGATTCAGGGGTGAGCTATGGCTACACCTTC. Translation: CASSLDSGVSYGYTF.

The rearrangement uses TRBV11-2 and TRBJ2-3, with 9 bases that match TRBD1. The CDR3 sequence is 15 residues long. Germline V CDR1 and CDR2: SGHAT, FQNNGV. V gave up 5 bases and J gave up 3 bases; unmatched junction bases: 6. The DNA for the CDR3 is TGTGCCAGCAGCCGACGGACAGGGGTAACAGATACGCAGTATTTT. Translating gives CASSRRTGVTDTQYF.

The chain joins TRBV7-2 to TRBJ1-2; no definite D call. The CDR3 is 14 residues long. The germline V gene has CDR1 SGHTA and CDR2 FQGNSA. The V end was cut by 0 bases, the J end by 8 bases, with 13 bases between. The CDR3 bases are TGTGCCAGCAGCTTAGCCCCGTCCTTGAGGGGCTACACCTTC. This translates into CASSLAPSLRGYTF. Based on the CDR3 plus reference TRBV7-2 and TRBJ1-2, the full variable domain is GAGVSQSPSNKVTEKGKDVELRCDPISGHTALYWYRQSLGQGLEFLIYFQGNSAPDKSGLPSDRFSAERTGGSVSTLTIQRTQQEDSAVYLCASSLAPSLRGYTFGSGTRLTVV.

This clonotype was picked up many times. The chain joins TRBV5-1 to TRBJ2-1; TRBD2 is a possible D gene (6 bases). This CDR3 has 12 residues. Germline V gene lookup returns CDR1 SGHRS and CDR2 YFSETQ. The V gene lost 5 bases and the J gene lost 4 bases, with 7 bases spanning the gap. CDR3 in DNA: TGCGCCAGCAGGGAGGGGTACAATGAGCAGTTCTTC. It is translated as CASREGYNEQFF.

Regarding this clonotype: The conserved closing phenylalanine or tryptophan is absent in this CDR3, likely reflecting a read error. V and J are TRBV10-3 and TRBJ1-2; D is ambiguous. The germline gives CDR1 ENHRY, CDR2 SYGVKD. The CDR3 length is 15 residues. CDR3 bases: TGTGCCGTCAGTGAGTTGGGCTCCGAGGGCTATGGCTACACCCTC. Residues: CAVSELGSEGYGYTL.

V usage is TRBV2 and J usage is TRBJ2-7, with no clear D. The germline CDR1 and CDR2 sequences are SNHLY and FYNNEI. The CDR3 sequence is 11 residues long. V was pared by 5 bases and J by 7 bases, with 9 bases between. The CDR3, as DNA: TGTGCCAGCAGTAGGAAGGGTGAGCAGTACTTC. It encodes CASSRKGEQYF.

J is TRBJ2-7 and V is TRBV9, with TRBD1 as a possible D gene (5 bases). Deletions cut 3 bases from V and 4 bases from J, with 11 bases between. The length of the CDR3 is 13 residues. CDR1 and CDR2 (germline): SGDLS, YYNGEE. The CDR3 nucleotides read TGTGCCAGCAGCGCACAGGACACGTACGAGCAGTACGTC. This translates into CASSAQDTYEQYV.

The V call is TRBV5-1, the J call TRBJ1-1; D is unresolved. This CDR3 is built from 13 residues. The ends were cut back, 10 bases at V and 4 bases at J, with 17 bases in the middle. Per the germline V gene, CDR1 is SGHRS and CDR2 is YFSETQ. Here the CDR3 reads CAASGESGTEAFF. CDR3 DNA sequence: TGCGCCGCCAGCGGGGAAAGTGGCACTGAAGCTTTCTTT.